The subject of this entry is one TCR beta chain. The sort gate was single viable CD3+CD4+CD8-CD45RO+ cells for memory CD4+ T cells. CMV serostatus came from serum IgG against pp150, pp28, p38, p52. The CDR3 extends over 12 amino acids. Germline lookup yields CDR1 SGHVS and CDR2 FQNEAQ. Trimming left V 8 bases short and J 8 bases short, with 13 bases between. The method was immunoSEQ multiplex PCR; TCRdb's version includes in-frame clones alone and lacks a portion of them. The table has some 60,000 clones, 70% to 85% seen once; the top ten hold 2% to 3%. The record originates from a study of memory CD4+ T cells and cytomegalovirus serostatus.

The source is an adult in good health and CMV-seropositive. Sequenced: memory CD4+ T cells from blood. The V gene is TRBV7-8, the J gene TRBJ2-1; D could derive from TRBD1 or TRBD2 (6 bases each). This CDR3 reads CASSPGADEQFF. DNA of the CDR3: TGTGCCAGCTCCCCGGGGGCCGATGAGCAGTTCTTC.